What follows is one T cell receptor (beta chain) and its context. Its antigen specificity is not known. There are no base qualities to consult, and no much larger clone falls within one base. PBMCs were isolated by Ficoll-Paque density gradient centrifugation. This sample was taken from a study of T-cell memory formation after mild COVID-19 (dated by TCRdb to the early 2020s). Regarding the research as a whole: Most TCR sequence clusters were specific to one of the two donors. Longitudinal TCRalpha and TCRbeta repertoire sequencing tracked T-cell clones expanding and contracting after mild COVID-19 in a couple of donors. The cohort comprised two young, previously healthy adult volunteers, one female and one male.

Sequenced using an Illumina NovaSeq 6000. TCRalpha and TCRbeta cDNA libraries were constructed by 5'RACE with constant-segment primers, with sample barcodes and unique molecular identifiers being introduced. RNA was extracted from every sample with Trizol reagent. The libraries were amplified in two PCR steps, and the second step added a second sample barcode and Illumina TruSeq adapters. Sequencing of the libraries was done on an Illumina NovaSeq, producing 2 x 150 bp paired-end reads. Under the source paper's analysis protocol: Demultiplexing of reads and collapsing into UMI-guided consensus sequences were performed with migec v1.2.7. Using mixcr v2.1.11, UMI consensuses were aligned to TRA and TRB V and J templates and then assembled into clonotypes. Expanded or contracted clonotypes were those called significant by both edgeR and NoisET, with noise models trained on biological replicates. For edgeR calls, the cutoffs were a false discovery rate-adjusted p below 0.01 and a log2 fold-change threshold of 1. As an exploratory analysis of dynamics, max-normalized trajectories of the 1000 most abundant clonotypes were examined with PCA combined with hierarchical clustering. Each responding clone was given a CD4 or CD8 phenotype based on the CD4+ and CD8+ repertoires, which had been sequenced separately. The public sequencing data were trimmed at Q25 with fastp and processed into clonotypes with MiXCR by TCRdb, which kept only in-frame beta chains. Here each entry gathers all rows of one CDR3 protein and keeps the most common genes and DNA. These V and J calls derive from TCRdb rather than the authors' analysis. The sample profile shows some 110,000 distinct CDR3 sequences; 9.5% to 15% of them were found once. The ten largest clonotypes hold roughly 27% of the sample.

From a lookup of the germline V gene, CDR1 and CDR2 are SGHRS and YFSETQ. From its cysteine to its phenylalanine, the CDR3 spans 12 amino acids. The kept DNA is CDR3 alone, 36 bases in frame from the first base. V loses 2 bases of germline sequence and J loses 5 bases, and the interval between the two ends is 7 bases. The paper's findings and limits, for the study overall: Some responding clones were detected in pre-infection memory, which suggested that pre-existing cross-reactive memory T cells had joined the SARS-CoV-2 response. SARS-CoV-2 specificity of the second-wave clones peaking on day 37 was not confirmed. Only a couple of mild cases were covered in the study, and larger cohorts including severe cases with pre-infection samples were considered necessary. Clones contracting from day 15 to 85 had balanced CD4/CD8 phenotypes, while a second wave expanding from day 15 to 37 was biased towards CD4+. Contracting CD4+ clones turned up mainly in the CM and EM memory subsets, whereas EMRA was where CD8+ clones were enriched.

The sequence was collected from an adult woman who had mild COVID-19 (a few samples of this study predate the infection). The sample titles of this study are shuffled in the database, so cell type and time point are left out; the donor was told from shared clones. The chain links TRBV5-1 with TRBJ2-5, with no confident D gene call. The sample comprised PBMCs or a T cell subset sorted from them (not recorded which). The CDR3 protein: CASSFGWETQYF. The DNA is as follows: TGCGCCAGCAGCTTCGGGTGGGAGACCCAGTACTTC.